The source of this TCR beta chain is a study of response to subunit inactivated influenza vaccine. Study-wide findings and caveats: New T cells are recruited in small numbers by each seasonal influenza vaccination, according to the authors' suggestion.

TCRdb analysed the RT-PCR reads with MiXCR anew, one entry per CDR3 protein. The profile shows a few hundred thousand distinct CDR3 sequences, approximately 11% of them singletons. This clonotype was seen ten or more times. The antigen remains unidentified. Specimen: PBMCs from blood, collected 40 to 50 days after vaccination. The receptor was isolated from a middle-aged man who received an inactivated influenza vaccine.

The CDR3 DNA reads as TGCGCCAGCAGGGCAGGGGGGACGACAGATACGCAGTATTTT. Its translation: CASRAGGTTDTQYF. This chain joins TRBV10-2 and TRBJ2-3, with D perhaps TRBD1 (7 bases). The CDR3 is made up of 14 amino acids. V was cut by 6 bases and J by 3 bases, with 13 bases left in between. The V gene's germline CDR1 is WSHSY and CDR2 SAAADI.